The text below deals with one T cell receptor beta chain. The antigen is not known. This sample was included in a study of a mutant IDH1 vaccine in newly diagnosed glioma. About the research overall: Vaccination was launched 4-6 weeks after radiotherapy alone, or with temozolomide cycles. Antecedent treatment encompassed radiotherapy, temozolomide, or their combination; the majority received both.

The assay was immunoSEQ multiplex PCR, and TCRdb's table has in-frame clones only and misses some. The table has around 42,000 clones, 70% to 90% seen once. Stated time point: week 5, during vaccination. Vaccinated patients received 300 ug of mutant IDH1 20-mer peptide per dose, with topical imiquimod. Diagnosis in the donors showed new WHO grade 3 or 4 astrocytomas that were IDH1-mutant and ATRX-lost. The sequence was collected from a man aged 40-55 years with glioma. The sample here was PBMCs, taken from a glioma patient whose treatment included an IDH1 peptide vaccine.

Written as DNA, the CDR3 is TGTGCCAGCACTCGGGCGGCGGGAGACCTCTACAATGAGCAGTTCTTC. The encoded protein is CASTRAAGDLYNEQFF. The V gene is TRBV5-4, the J gene TRBJ2-1; 7 nucleotides align to TRBD2. The CDR3 is 16 residues long. Germline values: CDR1 SGHNT, CDR2 YYREEE (reference sequence). With 6 bases clipped from V and 3 bases from J, the junction kept 12 bases outside the gene matches.